These 15 T cell receptor beta chains were sequenced from one sample in a study of TIL therapy for anti-PD-1-resistant metastatic lung cancer. Noted time point: pre-treatment sample, taken before nivolumab and TIL therapy. Pleural nodules or supraclavicular lymph nodes made up most of the excised metastases sampled. Sequencing used immunoSEQ v3. Sequenced by immunoSEQ multiplex PCR; TCRdb stores in-frame clones only, minus some. The table shows about 48,000 clones, with approximately 70% occurring only once. Sequencing was performed on tumor tissue, taken at baseline. These receptors were collected from a person between 25 and 79 years old with non-small cell lung cancer.

V gene TRBV6-5 combines with J gene TRBJ1-2; D unresolved. This CDR3 is built from 13 residues. Looked up from germline, CDR1 is MNHEY and CDR2 is SVGAGI. The V and J ends lost 2 bases and 3 bases respectively, with 7 bases between them. In nucleotides, the CDR3 is TGTGCCAGCAGTTACACGAGGGACTATGGCTACACCTTC. The encoded protein is CASSYTRDYGYTF.

The genes are TRBV7-2 and TRBJ2-5; 11 nucleotides line up with TRBD1. The CDR3 contains 14 residues. Germline lookup yields CDR1 SGHTA and CDR2 FQGNSA. With 5 bases clipped from V and 11 bases from J, the junction kept 10 bases outside the gene matches. The CDR3 sequence: CASSRRDRGSEQYF. The CDR3 DNA reads as TGTGCCAGCAGCCGCCGGGACAGGGGGAGTGAGCAGTACTTC.

The gene calls are TRBV5-4 and TRBJ2-2, with 8 positions matching TRBD2. This CDR3 spans 18 amino acids. Losses at the gene ends were 4 bases for V and 2 bases for J; bases not matched to a gene: 13. CDR1 is SGHNT and CDR2 is YYREEE in the germline V gene (reference sequence). The CDR3: CASSPGGVLAANTGELFF. The CDR3 DNA is TGTGCCAGCAGCCCCGGCGGGGTACTAGCGGCCAACACCGGGGAGCTGTTTTTT.

This clone was seen a handful of times. The chain carries TRBV19 and TRBJ2-1; TRBD2 agrees at 8 bases. Germline V gives CDR1 LNHDA, CDR2 SQIVND (reference sequence). V gave up 11 bases and J gave up 10 bases; unmatched junction bases: 16. The CDR3 has 14 residues. CDR3 residues: CACEPSGPSAEQFF. The CDR3 DNA sequence: TGTGCCTGTGAGCCTAGCGGGCCCTCCGCCGAGCAGTTCTTC. The full variable domain, rest sourced from reference TRBV19 and TRBJ2-1, is DGGITQSPKYLFRKEGQNVTLSCEQNLNHDAMYWYRQDPGQGLRLIYYSQIVNDFQKGDIAEGYSVSREKKESFPLTVTSAQKNPTAFYLCACEPSGPSAEQFFGPGTRLTVL.

This clone was counted only a few times. The identical CDR3 is also encoded by other nucleotide sequences in the sample. The chain couples TRBV7-9 to TRBJ1-2; TRBD1 might be the D (5 bases). Germline CDR1 SEHNR, CDR2 FQNEAQ (reference sequence). Between the trimmed V and J ends, which lost 5 bases and 2 bases, there was a span of 12 bases. The CDR3 contains 14 residues. The CDR3 bases are TGTGCCAGCAGCCTCTCGGGACCCAACTATGGCTACACCTTC. Translated: CASSLSGPNYGYTF.

The rearrangement joins TRBV11-2 to TRBJ2-5; 13 bases align to TRBD2. The V and J ends lost 6 bases and 2 bases, in that order; junction bases with no gene match: 6. From germline, CDR1 is SGHAT and CDR2 FQNNGV. This CDR3 region has 16 residues. This CDR3 reads CASRHLLAGGQETQYF. As DNA, the CDR3 is TGTGCCAGCAGACACCTACTAGCGGGAGGGCAAGAGACCCAGTACTTC. Based on the CDR3 plus reference TRBV11-2 and TRBJ2-5, the full variable domain is EAGVAQSPRYKIIEKRQSVAFWCNPISGHATLYWYQQILGQGPKLLIQFQNNGVVDDSQLPKDRFSAERLKGVDSTLKIQPAKLEDSAVYLCASRHLLAGGQETQYFGPGTRLLVL.

The chain is built from TRBV29-1 and TRBJ2-6; D tentatively fits TRBD1 or TRBD2 (5 bases each). The CDR3 totals 16 residues. V was shortened by 6 bases and J by 0 bases, with 15 bases between the two germline ends. Germline CDR1 reads SQVTM; CDR2 reads ANQGSEA. CDR3 sequence: CSVQGTADSGANVLTF. The CDR3 nucleotides read TGCAGCGTCCAAGGGACCGCCGACTCTGGGGCCAACGTCCTGACTTTC.

J is TRBJ2-1 and V is TRBV4-3; 10 positions match TRBD2. Trimming took 5 bases from V and 8 from J; bases not matched to a gene: 15. The CDR3 length is 17 residues. Germline V lookup: CDR1 LGHNA, CDR2 YSLEER. The CDR3 region is CASSSTGSASGSDEQFF. CDR3 in DNA: TGCGCCAGCAGCTCGACCGGCAGCGCTAGCGGGAGCGATGAGCAGTTCTTC.

The chain combines TRBV11-2 with TRBJ2-7; unclear D gene. Trimming pared 0 bases from V and 0 bases from J, leaving 9 bases between. CDR1 is SGHAT and CDR2 is FQNNGV in the germline V gene. The CDR3 runs to 15 residues. The CDR3 protein is CASSLEMGSSYEQYF. The CDR3 nucleotides are TGTGCCAGCAGCTTAGAGATGGGTAGCTCCTACGAGCAGTACTTC. Combining the CDR3 with reference TRBV11-2 and TRBJ2-7 gives the whole variable domain EAGVAQSPRYKIIEKRQSVAFWCNPISGHATLYWYQQILGQGPKLLIQFQNNGVVDDSQLPKDRFSAERLKGVDSTLKIQPAKLEDSAVYLCASSLEMGSSYEQYFGPGTRLTVT.

The chain has TRBV4-2 and TRBJ2-6; TRBD1 agrees at 7 bases. Germline values: CDR1 LGHNA, CDR2 YNFKEQ. The CDR3 covers 18 residues. After removal of 2 bases from V and 0 bases from J, the junction contained 7 bases not matched to a gene. The CDR3 region is CASSQLTGLSSGANVLTF. CDR3 in DNA: TGTGCCAGCAGCCAATTGACAGGGCTAAGCTCTGGGGCCAACGTCCTGACTTTC.

This clone was counted only a few times. V is TRBV25-1 and J is TRBJ2-7, with 7 bases lining up with TRBD1. This CDR3 region has 11 residues. After removal of 8 bases from V and 3 bases from J, the junction contained 1 base not matched to a gene. The germline V gene encodes CDR1 MGHDK and CDR2 SYGVNS. Written as DNA, the CDR3 is TGTGCCAGCCGGGACAGCTACGAGCAGTACTTC. As protein: CASRDSYEQYF.

The chain couples TRBV19 to TRBJ1-2; D may be TRBD1 (6 bases). Germline-derived CDR1 and CDR2 are LNHDA and SQIVND (reference sequence). The V and J ends lost 9 bases and 0 bases respectively, with 26 bases between them. The CDR3 is 18 residues long. The CDR3 bases are TGTGCCAGCCTTCCCCCCCAGACAGGAGACGCAACTAACTATGGCTACACCTTC. It specifies CASLPPQTGDATNYGYTF.

V usage is TRBV6-5 and J usage is TRBJ1-3, with unresolved D. V lost 7 bases, J lost 0 bases, and 10 bases lay in between. Germline CDR1 reads MNHEY; CDR2 reads SVGAGI. The CDR3 spans 14 residues. This CDR3 reads CASTDGGSGNTIYF. For the CDR3, the DNA is TGTGCCAGCACGGACGGAGGCTCTGGAAACACCATATATTTT.

This rearrangement joins TRBV5-1 to TRBJ1-1; TRBD1 agrees at 9 bases. CDR1 is SGHRS, CDR2 YFSETQ, per germline. J gave up 5 bases and V 8 bases, and 10 bases lay outside the gene matches. This CDR3 is 14 amino acids long. For the CDR3, the DNA is TGCGCCAGTGCTACAGGGGGCCGGTTAACTGAAGCTTTCTTT. It specifies CASATGGRLTEAFF.

This clone was counted only a few times. The gene calls are TRBV6-6 and TRBJ1-5; D is ambiguous. The CDR3 extends over 15 amino acids. Trimming shortened V by 6 bases and J by 1 base, and 13 bases separated the two germline ends. Germline V lookup: CDR1 MNHNY, CDR2 SVGAGI (reference sequence). This CDR3 is CASSGYPRSNQPQHF. DNA for the CDR3: TGTGCCAGCAGCGGCTACCCACGGAGCAATCAGCCCCAGCATTTT.